This entry is about one T cell receptor beta chain. Its specificity is unknown. These data belong to a study of T cells expressing NK-cell markers. General study findings and limits: The study found these clonotypes also leading the CD3+CD56-NKG2C+ fraction in a few donors. No clear determination of HCMV specificity was made for expanded NKG2C+ T cell clones.

Scientists made TCR beta cDNA using 5'RACE template switching with UMIs. After re-calling the 5' RACE reads, TCRdb lists one entry per CDR3 protein, DNA absent. The sample includes a few hundred thousand distinct CDR3 sequences. This CDR3 comprises 14 residues. Germline V lookup: CDR1 SGHRS, CDR2 YFSETQ. Sequenced: blood T cells: a sorted CD56 or NKG2C T cell subset, CD4+ or CD8+ T cells, or bulk PBMC T cells (not recorded which). This TCR derives from a man aged 18-75 years in good health. The chain carries TRBV5-1 and TRBJ1-2; TCRdb picks TRBD1, but there is no DNA to check that call. CDR3 in amino acids: CASSLVAGKEDYTF.